The present T cell receptor (beta chain) was sequenced within a study of T cells in tuberculosis. About the research overall: Blood was taken before or within 7 days of anti-tuberculosis therapy. Study-wide results and limits: GMM-specific TCRs were nearer to active tuberculosis alpha repertoires, suggesting expansion. The TCR-beta difference was not significant; alpha differences partly reflected length.

CDR1 SGHRS and CDR2 YFSETQ come from the germline V gene. This CDR3 has 17 amino acids. Unmatched junction bases numbered 7, after V lost 4 bases and J lost 1 base. Repertoires were generated with immunoSEQ multiplex PCR, while TCRdb's copy carries only in-frame clones and drops some. This table has tens of thousands of clones, 85% to 95% appearing once. A word on this clone: Its antigen is unidentified.

Documented time point: new active TB diagnosis, blood taken before or within 7 days of starting treatment. The source material was PBMCs, sampled at tuberculosis diagnosis. The receptor was derived from an adult with tuberculosis. The J gene is TRBJ2-5, the V gene TRBV5-1; 13 nucleotides align to TRBD2. The CDR3 spells CASSRGLAGNSQETQYF. As DNA, the CDR3 is TGCGCCAGCAGCAGGGGACTAGCGGGGAACTCCCAAGAGACCCAGTACTTC.